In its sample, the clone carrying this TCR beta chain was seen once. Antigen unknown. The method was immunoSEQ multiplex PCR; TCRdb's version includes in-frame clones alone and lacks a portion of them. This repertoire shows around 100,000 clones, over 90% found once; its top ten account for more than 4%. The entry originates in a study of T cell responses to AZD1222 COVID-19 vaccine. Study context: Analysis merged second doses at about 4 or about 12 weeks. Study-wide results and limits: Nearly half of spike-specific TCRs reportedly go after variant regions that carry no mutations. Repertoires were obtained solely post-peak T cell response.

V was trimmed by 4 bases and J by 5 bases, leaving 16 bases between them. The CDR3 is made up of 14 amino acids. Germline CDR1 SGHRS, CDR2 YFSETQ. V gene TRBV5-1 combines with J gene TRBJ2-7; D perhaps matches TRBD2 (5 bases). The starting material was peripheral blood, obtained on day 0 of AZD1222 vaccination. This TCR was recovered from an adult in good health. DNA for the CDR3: TGCGCCAGCAGCCTGGTGAGGGCCTTTGACGAGCAGTACTTC. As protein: CASSLVRAFDEQYF.